This is a list of T cell receptor beta chains from one sample in a study of shared clonotypes between healthy human individuals. Sequencing was performed with immunoSEQ multiplex PCR; in TCRdb, only in-frame clones are kept and a portion is missing. The repertoire holds hundreds of thousands of clones, with more than 70% as singletons. Sequenced material: memory CD4+ T cells sorted from blood. The source is a woman aged 30 to 39 in good health. Both conserved end residues are part of each CDR3. A D gene is named only where the DNA matches it firmly. Clone size, where shown, is once, few, many, or a class for clones that have expanded.

j_call | d_call | clone_size | v_call | cdr3_nt | cdr3_aa
TRBJ1-1 | . | few | TRBV18 | TGTGCCAGCTCACCTCCCGGGTTACCGAACACTGAAGCTTTCTTT | CASSPPGLPNTEAFF
TRBJ2-3 | . | once | TRBV10-3 | TGTGCCATCAGCCAAACCCCAGGGGGCACAGATACGCAGTATTTT | CAISQTPGGTDTQYF
TRBJ2-1 | . | . | TRBV5-1 | TGCGCCAGCAGCTGGGGGTTAGATGGCGATGAGCAGTTCTTC | CASSWGLDGDEQFF
TRBJ1-5 | . | few | TRBV6-4 | TGTGCCAGCAGTCAGGATAGCAATCAGCCCCAGCATTTT | CASSQDSNQPQHF
TRBJ2-6 | . | . | TRBV5-1 | TGCGCCAGCAGCCCTTGGACAGACCTGGCCAACGTCCTGACTTTC | CASSPWTDLANVLTF
TRBJ2-7 | . | . | TRBV14 | TGTGCCAGCAGCCATTACAGGGAGTACGAGCAGTACTTC | CASSHYREYEQYF
TRBJ1-2 | TRBD1 | . | TRBV6-1 | TGTGCCAGCTCCACGACAGGGCAATTTAACTATGGCTACACCTTC | CASSTTGQFNYGYTF
TRBJ1-1 | TRBD1 | . | TRBV19 | TGTGCCAGTAGTATAGTCTGGACAGGGGCCAACACTGAAGCTTTCTTT | CASSIVWTGANTEAFF
TRBJ1-5 | . | once | TRBV7-9 | TGTGCCAGCAGCGCCGCGGAGGGGCCCCAGCATTTT | CASSAAEGPQHF
TRBJ2-3 | . | . | TRBV7-3 | TGTGCCAGCAGCACCCAACGAGGGGGCACAGATACGCAGTATTTT | CASSTQRGGTDTQYF
TRBJ2-1 | . | . | TRBV27 | TGTGCCAGCAGCCCCACAGGGAACAATGAGCAGTTCTTC | CASSPTGNNEQFF
TRBJ2-1 | TRBD2 | . | TRBV5-1 | TGCGCCAGCAGCTTTCTGGCGGGAGAGGGCAATGAGCAGTTCTTC | CASSFLAGEGNEQFF
TRBJ1-2 | . | . | TRBV27 | TGTGCCAGCAGGACGGAATCAAACTATGGCTACACCTTC | CASRTESNYGYTF
TRBJ1-2 | . | . | TRBV5-8 | TGTGCCAGCAGCTCCAGGGGAAACTATGGCTACACCTTC | CASSSRGNYGYTF
TRBJ2-1 | TRBD2 | . | TRBV7-9 | TGTGCCAGCAGCTTAGAACTAGCGGGAGCAAGTGAGCAGTTCTTC | CASSLELAGASEQFF
TRBJ1-3 | . | once | TRBV28 | TGTGCCACCGGCGGGGGGGTGATCTCTGGAAACACCATATATTTT | CATGGGVISGNTIYF
TRBJ2-1 | TRBD2 | once | TRBV11-2 | TGTGCCAGCAGCCCCCGACTAGCGGGAGGCTACAATGAGCAGTTCTTC | CASSPRLAGGYNEQFF
TRBJ2-2 | TRBD1 | . | TRBV19 | TGTGCCAGTAGTGACGGGACAGCGAACACCGGGGAGCTGTTTTTT | CASSDGTANTGELFF
TRBJ2-6 | . | . | TRBV7-3 | TGTGCCAGCAGCGCGGGGCCTGGGGCCAACGTCCTGACTTTC | CASSAGPGANVLTF
TRBJ2-1 | TRBD2 | many | TRBV4-1 | TGCGCCAGCAGCCAAGATAGGTTGATAGCGGGGTACAATGAGCAGTTCTTC | CASSQDRLIAGYNEQFF
TRBJ2-6 | . | many | TRBV14 | TGTGCCAGCAGCCAAGACACGGCATCTGGGGCCAACGTCCTGACTTTC | CASSQDTASGANVLTF
TRBJ2-1 | TRBD2 | . | TRBV19 | TGTGCCAGTAGTACCGGGACTAGCGGATACAATGAGCAGTTCTTC | CASSTGTSGYNEQFF
TRBJ1-1 | . | few | TRBV28 | TGTGCCAGCAGTTTACCCCGACAGTTTTTCTTT | CASSLPRQFFF
TRBJ2-7 | TRBD2 | . | TRBV5-4 | TGTGCCAGCAGCTCCGACGGGAGGGAACAGTACTTC | CASSSDGREQYF
TRBJ1-1 | . | few | TRBV11-2 | TGTGCCAGCAGCTTAAATCACTTGGGTACTGAAGCTTTCTTT | CASSLNHLGTEAFF
TRBJ1-1 | . | . | TRBV5-6 | TGTGCCAGCAGCTTAAGAATCCAGACAAACACTGAAGCTTTCTTT | CASSLRIQTNTEAFF